The T cell receptor (beta chain) under discussion was sequenced for a study of OX40 agonist ivuxolimab in advanced cancers. Trimming left V 2 bases short and J 1 base short, with 10 bases between. The V gene's germline CDR1 is SGHDN and CDR2 FVKESK. CDR3 length: 15 amino acids. Libraries were prepared by immunoSEQ multiplex PCR; TCRdb keeps only in-frame clonotypes and omits some of them. In the table there are tens of thousands of clones, more than 85% of which are singletons. The material was CD4+ or CD8+ T cells sorted from blood, obtained in a trial of the OX40 agonist ivuxolimab. This clonotype originated in an adult with an advanced solid tumor such as melanoma, head and neck, liver or kidney cancer. The gene calls are TRBV14 and TRBJ2-3; weak D call: TRBD1 (5 bases). The CDR3 here is CASSQQVGRTDTQYF. CDR3 nucleotide sequence: TGTGCCAGCAGCCAACAAGTGGGGCGCACAGATACGCAGTATTTT. The variable domain in full, with the rest retrieved from reference TRBV14 and TRBJ2-3, is EAGVTQFPSHSVIEKGQTVTLRCDPISGHDNLYWYRRVMGKEIKFLLHFVKESKQDESGMPNNRFLAERTGGTYSTLKVQPAELEDSGVYFCASSQQVGRTDTQYFGPGTRLTVL.